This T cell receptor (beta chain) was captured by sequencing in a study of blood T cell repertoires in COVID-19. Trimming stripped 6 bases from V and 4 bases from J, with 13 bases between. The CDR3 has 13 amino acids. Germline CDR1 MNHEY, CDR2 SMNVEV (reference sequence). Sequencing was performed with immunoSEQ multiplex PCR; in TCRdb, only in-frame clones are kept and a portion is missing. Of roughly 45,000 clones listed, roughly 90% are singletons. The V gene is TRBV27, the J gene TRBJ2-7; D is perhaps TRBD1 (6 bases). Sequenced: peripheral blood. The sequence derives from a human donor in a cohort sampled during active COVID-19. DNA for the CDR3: TGTGCCAGCAGACCCACAGGGAAGTACGAGCAGTACTTC. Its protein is CASRPTGKYEQYF.